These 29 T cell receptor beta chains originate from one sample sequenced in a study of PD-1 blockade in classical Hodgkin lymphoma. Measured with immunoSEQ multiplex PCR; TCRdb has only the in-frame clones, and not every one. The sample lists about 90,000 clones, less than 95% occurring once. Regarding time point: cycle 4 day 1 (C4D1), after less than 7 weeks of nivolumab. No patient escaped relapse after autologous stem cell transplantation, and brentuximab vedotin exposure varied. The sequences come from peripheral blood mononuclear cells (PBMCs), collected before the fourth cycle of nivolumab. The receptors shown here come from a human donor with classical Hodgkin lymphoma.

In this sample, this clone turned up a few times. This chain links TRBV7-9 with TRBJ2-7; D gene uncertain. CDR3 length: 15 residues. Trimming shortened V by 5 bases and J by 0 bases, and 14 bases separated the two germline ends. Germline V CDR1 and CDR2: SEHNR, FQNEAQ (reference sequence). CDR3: CASSPPEAGSYEQYF. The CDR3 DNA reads TGTGCCAGCAGCCCGCCTGAGGCAGGCTCCTACGAGCAGTACTTC.

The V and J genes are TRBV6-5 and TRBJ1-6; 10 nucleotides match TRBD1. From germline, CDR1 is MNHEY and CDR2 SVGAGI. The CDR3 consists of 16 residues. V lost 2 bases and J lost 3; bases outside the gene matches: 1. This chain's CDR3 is CASSYGTGVYNSPLHF. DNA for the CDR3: TGTGCCAGCAGTTACGGGACAGGGGTCTATAATTCACCCCTCCACTTT.

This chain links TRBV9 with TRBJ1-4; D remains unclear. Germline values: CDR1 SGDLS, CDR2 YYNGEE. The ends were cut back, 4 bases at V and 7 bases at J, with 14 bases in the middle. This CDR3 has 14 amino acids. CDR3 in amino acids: CASSRGGKAEKLFF. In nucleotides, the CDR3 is TGTGCCAGCAGCCGTGGAGGGAAGGCTGAAAAACTGTTTTTT.

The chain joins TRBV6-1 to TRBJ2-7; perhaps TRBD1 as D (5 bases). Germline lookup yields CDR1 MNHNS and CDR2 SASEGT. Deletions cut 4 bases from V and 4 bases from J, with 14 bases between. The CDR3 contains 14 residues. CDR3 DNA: TGTGCCAGCAGTGGGACGACCCAGGGTTACGAGCAGTACTTC. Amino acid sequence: CASSGTTQGYEQYF.

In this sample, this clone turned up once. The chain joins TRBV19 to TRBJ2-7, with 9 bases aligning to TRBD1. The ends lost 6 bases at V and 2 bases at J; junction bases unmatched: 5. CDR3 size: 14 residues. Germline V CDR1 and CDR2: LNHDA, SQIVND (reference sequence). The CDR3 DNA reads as TGTGCCAGTAGCCGACAGGGGGTTCCCTACGAGCAGTACTTC. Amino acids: CASSRQGVPYEQYF.

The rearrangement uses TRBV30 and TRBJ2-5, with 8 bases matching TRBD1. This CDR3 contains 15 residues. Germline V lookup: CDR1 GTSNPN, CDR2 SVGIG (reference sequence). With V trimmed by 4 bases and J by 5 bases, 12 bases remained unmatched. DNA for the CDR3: TGTGCCTGGAACTCCTTGGACAGGGTCAAGGAGACCCAGTACTTC. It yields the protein CAWNSLDRVKETQYF.

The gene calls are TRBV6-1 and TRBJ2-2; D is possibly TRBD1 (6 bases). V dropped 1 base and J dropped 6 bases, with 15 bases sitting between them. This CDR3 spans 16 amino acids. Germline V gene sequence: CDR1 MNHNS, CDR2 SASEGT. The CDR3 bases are TGTGCCAGCAGTGAAGGGTCCTTGCAGGGGTCCGGGGAGCTGTTTTTT. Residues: CASSEGSLQGSGELFF.

Here the CDR3 reads CASSSLGPGAADTQYF. CDR3 DNA sequence: TGTGCCAGTAGTTCCCTCGGACCCGGGGCAGCAGATACGCAGTATTTT. V and J are TRBV19 and TRBJ2-3, with D perhaps being TRBD1 or TRBD2 (5 bases each). Trimming took 5 bases from V and 4 from J, leaving 19 bases between them. The CDR3 sequence is 16 residues long. Germline V gives CDR1 LNHDA, CDR2 SQIVND (reference sequence).

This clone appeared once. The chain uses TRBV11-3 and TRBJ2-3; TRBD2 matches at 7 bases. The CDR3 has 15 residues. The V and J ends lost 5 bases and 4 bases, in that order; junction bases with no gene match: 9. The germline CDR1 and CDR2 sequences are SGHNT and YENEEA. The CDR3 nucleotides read TGTGCCAGCAGCCTGGGGGGGGTTCTCGCAGATACGCAGTATTTT. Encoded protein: CASSLGGVLADTQYF.

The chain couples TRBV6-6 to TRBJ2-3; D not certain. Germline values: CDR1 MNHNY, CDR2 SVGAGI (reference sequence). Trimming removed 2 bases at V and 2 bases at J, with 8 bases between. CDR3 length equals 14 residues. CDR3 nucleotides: TGTGCCAGCAGTTACCGGCAGTACACAGATACGCAGTATTTT. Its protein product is CASSYRQYTDTQYF.

This CDR3 reads CSVEEVGQGIYEQYF. The CDR3 nucleotides read TGCAGCGTTGAAGAAGTAGGCCAGGGGATCTACGAGCAGTACTTC. The rearrangement links TRBV29-1 to TRBJ2-7; D may be TRBD1 (6 bases). CDR1 SQVTM and CDR2 ANQGSEA come from the germline V gene. This CDR3 contains 15 residues. Between the trimmed V and J ends, which lost 0 bases and 3 bases, there was a span of 15 bases.

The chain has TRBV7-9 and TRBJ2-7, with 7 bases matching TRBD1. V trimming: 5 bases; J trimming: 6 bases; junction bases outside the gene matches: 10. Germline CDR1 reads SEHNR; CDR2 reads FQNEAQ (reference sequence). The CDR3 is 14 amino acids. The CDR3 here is CASSAHDRVGEQYF. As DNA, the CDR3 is TGTGCCAGCAGCGCACACGACAGGGTCGGCGAGCAGTACTTC.

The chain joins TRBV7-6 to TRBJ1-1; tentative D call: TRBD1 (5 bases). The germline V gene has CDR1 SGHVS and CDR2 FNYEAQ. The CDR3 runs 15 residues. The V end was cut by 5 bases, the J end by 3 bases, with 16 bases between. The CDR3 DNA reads TGTGCCAGCAGCCTCTCGGGACGGCGGGACACTGAAGCTTTCTTT. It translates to CASSLSGRRDTEAFF.

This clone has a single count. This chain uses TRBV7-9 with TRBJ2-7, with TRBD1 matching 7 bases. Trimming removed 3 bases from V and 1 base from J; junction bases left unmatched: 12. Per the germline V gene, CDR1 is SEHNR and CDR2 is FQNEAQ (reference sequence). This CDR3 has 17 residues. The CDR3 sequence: CASSFGPTQGPSYEQYF. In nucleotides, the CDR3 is TGTGCCAGCAGCTTTGGGCCCACACAGGGGCCATCCTACGAGCAGTACTTC.

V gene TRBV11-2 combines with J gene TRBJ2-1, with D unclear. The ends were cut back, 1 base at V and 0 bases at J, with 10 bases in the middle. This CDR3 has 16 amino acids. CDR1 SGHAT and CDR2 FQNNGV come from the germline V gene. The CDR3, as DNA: TGTGCCAGCAGCTTAGTGGAGTTCAGCTCCTACAATGAGCAGTTCTTC. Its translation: CASSLVEFSSYNEQFF.

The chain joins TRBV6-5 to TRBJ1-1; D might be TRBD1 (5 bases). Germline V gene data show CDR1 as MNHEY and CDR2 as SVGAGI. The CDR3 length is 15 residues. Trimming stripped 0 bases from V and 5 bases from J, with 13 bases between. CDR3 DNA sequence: TGTGCCAGCAGTTACTCGCGGCAGGGAGGAACTGAAGCTTTCTTT. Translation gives CASSYSRQGGTEAFF.

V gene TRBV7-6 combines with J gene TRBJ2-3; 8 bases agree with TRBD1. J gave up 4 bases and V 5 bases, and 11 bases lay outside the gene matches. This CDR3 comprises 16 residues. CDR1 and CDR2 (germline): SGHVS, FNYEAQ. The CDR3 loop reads CASSQGQGWAADTQYF. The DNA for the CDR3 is TGTGCCAGCAGCCAAGGACAGGGATGGGCCGCAGATACGCAGTATTTT.

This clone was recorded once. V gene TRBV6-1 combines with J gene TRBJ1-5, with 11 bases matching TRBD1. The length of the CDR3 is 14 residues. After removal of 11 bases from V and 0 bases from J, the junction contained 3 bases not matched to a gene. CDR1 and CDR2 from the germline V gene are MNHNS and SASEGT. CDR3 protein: CAGGQGVSNQPQHF. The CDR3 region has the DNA TGTGCCGGGGGACAGGGGGTTAGCAATCAGCCCCAGCATTTT.

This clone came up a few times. The CDR3 sequence: CASSPRRDNYGYTF. The CDR3 DNA reads TGTGCCAGCTCACCGAGGCGGGATAACTATGGCTACACCTTC. The chain recombines TRBV18 with TRBJ1-2; D unresolved. Trimming removed 3 bases from V and 1 base from J, with 9 bases in between. Germline CDR1 KGHSH, CDR2 LQKENI. The CDR3 is 14 residues long. Complete variable domain (other parts from reference TRBV18 and TRBJ1-2): NAGVMQNPRHLVRRRGQEARLRCSPMKGHSHVYWYRQLPEEGLKFMVYLQKENIIDESGMPKERFSAEFPKEGPSILRIQQVVRGDSAAYFCASSPRRDNYGYTFGSGTRLTVV.

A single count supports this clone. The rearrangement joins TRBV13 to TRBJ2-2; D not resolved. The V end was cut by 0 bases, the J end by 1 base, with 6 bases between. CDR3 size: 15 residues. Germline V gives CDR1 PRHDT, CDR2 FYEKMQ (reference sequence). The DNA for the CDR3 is TGTGCCAGCAGCTTAGGGAGACTGAACACCGGGGAGCTGTTTTTT. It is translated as CASSLGRLNTGELFF.

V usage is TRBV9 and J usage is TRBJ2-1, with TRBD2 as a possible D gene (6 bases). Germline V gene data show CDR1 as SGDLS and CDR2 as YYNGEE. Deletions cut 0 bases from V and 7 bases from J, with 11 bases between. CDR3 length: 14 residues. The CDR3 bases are TGTGCCAGCAGCGTAGGAAGACTAGTGAATGAGCAGTTCTTC. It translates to CASSVGRLVNEQFF.

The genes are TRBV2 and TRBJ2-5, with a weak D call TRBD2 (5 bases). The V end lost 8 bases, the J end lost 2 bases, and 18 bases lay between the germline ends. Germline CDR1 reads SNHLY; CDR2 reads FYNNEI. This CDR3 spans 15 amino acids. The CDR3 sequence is CASSPRWRKQETQYF. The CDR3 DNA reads TGTGCCAGCTCTCCTAGATGGAGGAAACAAGAGACCCAGTACTTC.

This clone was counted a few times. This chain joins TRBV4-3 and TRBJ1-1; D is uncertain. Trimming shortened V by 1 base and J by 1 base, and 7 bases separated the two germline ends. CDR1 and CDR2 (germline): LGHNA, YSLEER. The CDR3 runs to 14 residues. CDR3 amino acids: CASSQGPANTEAFF. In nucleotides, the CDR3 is TGCGCCAGCAGCCAAGGGCCAGCGAACACTGAAGCTTTCTTT.

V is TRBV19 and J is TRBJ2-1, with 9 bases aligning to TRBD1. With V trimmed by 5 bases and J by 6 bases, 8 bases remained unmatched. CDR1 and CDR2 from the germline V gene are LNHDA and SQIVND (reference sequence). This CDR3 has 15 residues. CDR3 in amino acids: CASSATGGSGNEQFF. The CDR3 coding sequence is TGTGCCAGTAGTGCGACAGGGGGGTCCGGCAATGAGCAGTTCTTC.

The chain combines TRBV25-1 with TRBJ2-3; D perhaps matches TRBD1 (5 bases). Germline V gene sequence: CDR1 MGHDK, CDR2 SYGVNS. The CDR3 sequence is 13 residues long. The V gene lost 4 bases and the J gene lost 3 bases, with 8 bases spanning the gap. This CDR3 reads CASSGQGTDTQYF. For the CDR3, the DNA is TGTGCCAGCAGTGGGCAGGGAACAGATACGCAGTATTTT.

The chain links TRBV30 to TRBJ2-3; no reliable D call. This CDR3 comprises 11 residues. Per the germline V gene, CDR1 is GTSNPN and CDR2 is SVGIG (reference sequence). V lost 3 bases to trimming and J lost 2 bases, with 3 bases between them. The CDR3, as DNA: TGTGCCTGGAGCGCCACAGATACGCAGTATTTT. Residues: CAWSATDTQYF.

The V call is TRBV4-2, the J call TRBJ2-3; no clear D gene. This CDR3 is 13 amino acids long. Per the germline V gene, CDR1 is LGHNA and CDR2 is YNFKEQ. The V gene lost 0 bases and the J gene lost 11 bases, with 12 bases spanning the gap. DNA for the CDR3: TGTGCCAGCAGCCAAGACGCGAACCGAGAGCAGTATTTT. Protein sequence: CASSQDANREQYF.

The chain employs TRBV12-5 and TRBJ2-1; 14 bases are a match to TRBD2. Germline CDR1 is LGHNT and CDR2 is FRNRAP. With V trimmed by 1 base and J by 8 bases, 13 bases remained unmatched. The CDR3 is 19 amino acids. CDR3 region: CASGLAGYQGLAGDHEQFF. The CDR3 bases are TGTGCTAGTGGTTTGGCAGGATACCAGGGACTAGCGGGGGATCATGAGCAGTTCTTC.

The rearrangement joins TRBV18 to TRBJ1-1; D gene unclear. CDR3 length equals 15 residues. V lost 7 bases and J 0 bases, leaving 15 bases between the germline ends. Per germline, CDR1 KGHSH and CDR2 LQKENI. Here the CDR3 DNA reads TGTGCCAGCTACGACGTACAAGGGATGAACACTGAAGCTTTCTTT. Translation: CASYDVQGMNTEAFF.